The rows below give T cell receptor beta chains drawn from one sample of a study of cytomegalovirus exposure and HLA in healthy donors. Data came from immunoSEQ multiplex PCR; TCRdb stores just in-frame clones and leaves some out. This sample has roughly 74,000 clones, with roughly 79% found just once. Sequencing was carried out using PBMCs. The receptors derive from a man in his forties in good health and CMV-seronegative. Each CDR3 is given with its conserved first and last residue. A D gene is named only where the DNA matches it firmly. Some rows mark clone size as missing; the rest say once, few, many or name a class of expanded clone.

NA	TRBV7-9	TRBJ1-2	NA	CASSSHGGGGYTF	TGTGCCAGCAGCTCACACGGGGGGGGCGGCTACACCTTC
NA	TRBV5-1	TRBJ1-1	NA	CASSITGTMNTEAFF	TGCGCCAGCAGCATAACCGGGACAATGAACACTGAAGCTTTCTTT
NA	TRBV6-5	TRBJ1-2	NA	CASSYGETANGYTF	TGTGCCAGCAGTTACGGCGAGACAGCTAATGGCTACACCTTC
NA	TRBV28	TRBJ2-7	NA	CASSLLAPSYEQYF	TGTGCCAGCAGCCTCCTAGCTCCCTCCTACGAGCAGTACTTC
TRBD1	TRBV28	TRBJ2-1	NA	CASRTGGSYNEQFF	TGTGCCAGCAGAACAGGGGGGTCCTACAATGAGCAGTTCTTC
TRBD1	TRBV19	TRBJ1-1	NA	CASSIRTGFGEAFF	TGTGCCAGTAGTATACGGACAGGGTTTGGGGAAGCTTTCTTT
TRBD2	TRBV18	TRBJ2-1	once	CASSPPGTSRGEQFF	TGTGCCAGCTCACCCCCCGGGACTAGCAGGGGTGAGCAGTTCTTC
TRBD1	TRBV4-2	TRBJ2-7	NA	CASSQDSDRGYEQYF	TGTGCCAGCAGCCAAGACTCGGACAGGGGCTACGAGCAGTACTTC
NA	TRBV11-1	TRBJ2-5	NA	CASSFGSGEETQYF	TGTGCCAGCAGCTTTGGGTCGGGAGAAGAGACCCAGTACTTC
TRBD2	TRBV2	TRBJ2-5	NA	CASTGGGETQYF	TGTGCCAGCACGGGGGGAGGGGAGACCCAGTACTTC
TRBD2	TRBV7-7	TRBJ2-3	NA	CASSFSGASTDTQYF	TGTGCTAGCAGCTTTAGCGGGGCTAGCACAGATACGCAGTATTTT
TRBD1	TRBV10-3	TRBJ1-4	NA	CAISESGTATNEKLFF	TGTGCCATCAGTGAGTCCGGGACAGCAACTAATGAAAAACTGTTTTTT
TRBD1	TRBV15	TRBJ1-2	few	CATSNGQDAAGYTF	TGTGCCACCAGCAACGGACAGGACGCTGCTGGGTACACCTTC
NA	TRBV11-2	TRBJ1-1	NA	CASSLGVGAAFF	TGTGCCAGCAGCTTAGGAGTAGGGGCCGCTTTCTTT
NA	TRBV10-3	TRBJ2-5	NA	CAISEEGGQETQYF	TGTGCCATCAGTGAGGAGGGGGGACAGGAGACCCAGTACTTC
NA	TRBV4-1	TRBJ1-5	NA	CASSHATGNSNQPQHF	TGCGCCAGCAGCCATGCAACAGGGAATAGCAATCAGCCCCAGCATTTT
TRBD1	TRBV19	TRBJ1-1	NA	CASGTVRTEAFF	TGTGCCAGTGGGACAGTGCGCACTGAAGCTTTCTTT
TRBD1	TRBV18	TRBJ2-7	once	CASSPGQGAIYEQYF	TGTGCCAGCTCCCCAGGTCAGGGGGCAATCTACGAGCAGTACTTC
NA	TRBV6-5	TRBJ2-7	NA	CASKMGGIYYEQYF	TGTGCCAGCAAGATGGGCGGGATTTACTACGAGCAGTACTTC
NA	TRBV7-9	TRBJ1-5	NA	CASSLIPYSNQPQHF	TGTGCCAGCAGCTTAATCCCTTATAGCAATCAGCCCCAGCATTTT
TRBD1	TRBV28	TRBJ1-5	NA	CASSKGQESQPQHF	TGTGCCAGCAGTAAAGGACAGGAAAGTCAGCCCCAGCATTTT
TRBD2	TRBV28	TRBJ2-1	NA	CASSPTPSGGYNEQFF	TGTGCCAGCAGCCCGACCCCTAGCGGGGGCTACAATGAGCAGTTCTTC
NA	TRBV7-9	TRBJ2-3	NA	CASSWGENTQYF	TGTGCCAGCAGTTGGGGGGAAAATACGCAGTATTTT
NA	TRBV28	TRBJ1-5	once	CASSLVGGIQPQHF	TGTGCCAGCAGTTTAGTGGGGGGAATCCAGCCCCAGCATTTT
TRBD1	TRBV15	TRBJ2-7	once	CATSLGQGFSYEQYF	TGTGCCACCAGCTTGGGACAGGGGTTTTCCTACGAGCAGTACTTC
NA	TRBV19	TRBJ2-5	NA	CASSIARTNKETQYF	TGTGCCAGTAGTATTGCCCGCACGAACAAAGAGACCCAGTACTTC
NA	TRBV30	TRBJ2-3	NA	CAWSQGADTQYF	TGTGCCTGGAGCCAGGGTGCAGATACGCAGTATTTT
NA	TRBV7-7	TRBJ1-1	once	CASSLSVNTEAFF	TGTGCTAGCAGCTTAAGCGTGAACACTGAAGCTTTCTTT
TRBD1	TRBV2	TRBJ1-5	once	CASIGDRGHQPQHF	TGTGCCAGCATTGGAGACAGGGGGCATCAGCCCCAGCATTTT
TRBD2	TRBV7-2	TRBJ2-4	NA	CASSAGLAGILAKNIQYF	TGTGCCAGCAGCGCGGGACTAGCGGGAATACTAGCCAAAAACATTCAGTACTTC
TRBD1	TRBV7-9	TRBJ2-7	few	CASRPTGESYEQYF	TGTGCCAGCAGGCCAACAGGGGAATCCTACGAGCAGTACTTC
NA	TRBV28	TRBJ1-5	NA	CASRRPSAGRAKPQHF	TGTGCCAGCAGGAGACCGTCCGCGGGACGGGCTAAGCCCCAGCATTTT
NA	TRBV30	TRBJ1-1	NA	CAWSSWGHPLADTKSVNTEAFF	TGTGCCTGGAGTTCTTGGGGACACCCTCTCGCAGATACCAAATCAGTGAACACTGAAGCTTTCTTT
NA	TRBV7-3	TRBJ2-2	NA	CASSLAFGSGGELFF	TGTGCCAGCAGCTTAGCTTTTGGGAGCGGCGGGGAGCTGTTTTTT
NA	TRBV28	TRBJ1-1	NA	CASSVLTDTMNTEAFF	TGTGCCAGCAGTGTGTTGACAGATACTATGAACACTGAAGCTTTCTTT
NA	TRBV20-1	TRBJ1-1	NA	CSANSNTEAFF	TGCAGTGCTAACTCGAACACTGAAGCTTTCTTT
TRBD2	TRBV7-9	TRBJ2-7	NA	CASMTSGTGGHEQYF	TGTGCCAGCATGACTAGCGGGACGGGGGGCCACGAGCAGTACTTC
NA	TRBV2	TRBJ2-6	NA	CARDLGGRSGANVLTF	TGTGCCAGGGACTTAGGTGGCAGATCTGGGGCCAACGTCCTGACTTTC
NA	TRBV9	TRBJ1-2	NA	CASSPREGGGYTF	TGTGCCAGCAGCCCCCGGGAGGGAGGCGGCTACACCTTC